The 2 T cell receptor beta chains below were found in one sample sequenced in a study of cytomegalovirus exposure and HLA in healthy donors. The PCR made use of 60 Vbeta and 13 Jbeta primers. Assay used: immunoSEQ multiplex PCR; TCRdb lists only in-frame clones, some missing. The table records a few hundred thousand clones, 60% to 85% of them present only once. The specimen sequenced was PBMCs. All receptors derive from a man aged 35 to 55 in good health and CMV-seronegative.

This sequence joins TRBV5-1 and TRBJ2-1; 8 bases agree with TRBD1. V lost 0 bases, J lost 6 bases, and 8 bases stayed unmatched. In germline, CDR1 is SGHRS, CDR2 YFSETQ. The CDR3 covers 16 residues. Written as DNA, the CDR3 is TGCGCCAGCAGCTTGGCCTTGACAGGGGTCGGCAATGAGCAGTTCTTC. Protein product: CASSLALTGVGNEQFF.

The count of this clone is one. The gene calls are TRBV7-2 and TRBJ2-7, with 9 nucleotides matching TRBD2. The germline gives CDR1 SGHTA, CDR2 FQGNSA. J gave up 4 bases and V 5 bases, and 15 bases lay outside the gene matches. This CDR3 is 17 amino acids long. CDR3 nucleotides: TGTGCCAGCAGCCAAGGGGGTAGCGGGAGATCCGTGTACGAGCAGTACTTC. The encoded protein is CASSQGGSGRSVYEQYF. Variable domain in full (rest from reference TRBV7-2 and TRBJ2-7): GAGVSQSPSNKVTEKGKDVELRCDPISGHTALYWYRQSLGQGLEFLIYFQGNSAPDKSGLPSDRFSAERTGGSVSTLTIQRTQQEDSAVYLCASSQGGSGRSVYEQYFGPGTRLTVT.